The text below deals with one T cell receptor (beta chain). Its cognate antigen is unknown. Germline assignment: CDR1 SEHNR and CDR2 FQNEAQ (reference sequence). The CDR3 has 18 amino acids. The V segment lost 1 base and the J segment 4 bases; nucleotides outside the gene matches: 12. These data originate in a study of STAT3 mutations in large granular lymphocyte leukemia. Study-wide background: Roughly 38% of treated T-LGLL patients showed hematologic response to immunosuppression.

General observations from the study: Sampling intervals varied between patients and samples. Every T-cell large granular lymphocyte leukemia patient had at least one immunodominant TCR beta clonotype.

Sequencing was performed with immunoSEQ multiplex PCR; in TCRdb, only in-frame clones are kept and a portion is missing. The data show tens of thousands of clones, with approximately 86% seen just once and more than 9.5% held by the top ten. The specimen sequenced was peripheral blood mononuclear cells. The chain combines TRBV7-9 with TRBJ2-5, with TRBD2 matching over 10 bases. The origin of this receptor is a man aged 60 to 75 with T-cell large granular lymphocyte leukemia. Some clones in this sample may be carry-over from other donors' samples. CDR3 in DNA: TGTGCCAGCAGCTTAGAGGAGGGGCTAGCGGGAGCCCCAGAGACCCAGTACTTC. Protein product: CASSLEEGLAGAPETQYF. Drawing the rest from reference TRBV7-9 and TRBJ2-5, the complete variable domain is DTGVSQNPRHKITKRGQNVTFRCDPISEHNRLYWYRQTLGQGPEFLTYFQNEAQLEKSRLLSDRFSAERPKGSFSTLEIQRTEQGDSAMYLCASSLEEGLAGAPETQYFGPGTRLLVL.